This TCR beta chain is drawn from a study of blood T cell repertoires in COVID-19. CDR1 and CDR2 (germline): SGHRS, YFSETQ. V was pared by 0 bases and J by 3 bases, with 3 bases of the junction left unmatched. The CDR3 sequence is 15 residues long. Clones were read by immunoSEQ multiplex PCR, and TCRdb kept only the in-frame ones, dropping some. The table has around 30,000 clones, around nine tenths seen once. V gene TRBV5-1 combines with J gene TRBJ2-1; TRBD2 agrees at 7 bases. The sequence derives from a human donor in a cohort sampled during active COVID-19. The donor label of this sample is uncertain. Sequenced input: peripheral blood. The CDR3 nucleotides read TGCGCCAGCAGCTTGGGGCTAGCGGACTACAATGAGCAGTTCTTC. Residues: CASSLGLADYNEQFF.